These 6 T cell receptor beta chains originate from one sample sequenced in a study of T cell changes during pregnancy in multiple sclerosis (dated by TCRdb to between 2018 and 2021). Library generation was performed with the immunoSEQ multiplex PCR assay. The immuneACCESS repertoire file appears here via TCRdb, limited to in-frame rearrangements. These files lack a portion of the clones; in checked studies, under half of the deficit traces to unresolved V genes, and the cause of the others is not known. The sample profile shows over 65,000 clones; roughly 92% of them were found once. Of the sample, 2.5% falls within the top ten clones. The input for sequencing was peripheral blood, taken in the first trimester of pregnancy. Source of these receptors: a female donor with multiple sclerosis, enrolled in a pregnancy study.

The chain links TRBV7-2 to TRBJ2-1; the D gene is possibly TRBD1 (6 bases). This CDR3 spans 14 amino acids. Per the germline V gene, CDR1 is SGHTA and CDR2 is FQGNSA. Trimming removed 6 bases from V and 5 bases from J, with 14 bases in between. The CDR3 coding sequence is TGTGCCAGCAGACTAACAGGGACGAACAATGAGCAGTTCTTC. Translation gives CASRLTGTNNEQFF.

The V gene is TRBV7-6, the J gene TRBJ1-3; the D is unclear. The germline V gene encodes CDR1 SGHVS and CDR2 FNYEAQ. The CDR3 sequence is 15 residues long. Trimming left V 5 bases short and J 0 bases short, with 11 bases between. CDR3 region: CASSRDKSSGNTIYF. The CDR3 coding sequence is TGTGCCAGCAGCCGAGACAAGAGCTCTGGAAACACCATATATTTT.

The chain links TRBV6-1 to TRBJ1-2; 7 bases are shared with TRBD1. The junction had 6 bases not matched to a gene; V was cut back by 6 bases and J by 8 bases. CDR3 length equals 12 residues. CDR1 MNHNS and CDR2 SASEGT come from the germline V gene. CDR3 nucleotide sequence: TGTGCCAGCAGGGCAGGGGGTAGCGGCTACACCTTC. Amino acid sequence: CASRAGGSGYTF.

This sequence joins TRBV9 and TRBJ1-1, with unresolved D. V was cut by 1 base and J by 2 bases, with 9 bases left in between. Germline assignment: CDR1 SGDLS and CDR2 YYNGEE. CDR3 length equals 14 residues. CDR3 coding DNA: TGTGCCAGCAGCGTAACGGGAGGAAACACTGAAGCTTTCTTT. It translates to CASSVTGGNTEAFF.

CDR3 nucleotide sequence: TGTGCCAGCTCACCAAAGAGTTCGCTCACTGAAGCTTTCTTT. Amino acids: CASSPKSSLTEAFF. The rearrangement links TRBV18 to TRBJ1-1, with unresolved D. The CDR3 contains 14 residues. V was trimmed by 2 bases and J by 4 bases, leaving 11 bases between them. Germline V lookup: CDR1 KGHSH, CDR2 LQKENI.

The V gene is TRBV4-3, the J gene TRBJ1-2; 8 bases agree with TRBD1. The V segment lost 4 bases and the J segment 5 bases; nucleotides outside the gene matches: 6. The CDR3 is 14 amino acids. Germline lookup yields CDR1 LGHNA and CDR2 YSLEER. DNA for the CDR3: TGCGCCAGCAGCCGCCTGACAGGGGAATATGGCTACACCTTC. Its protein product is CASSRLTGEYGYTF.